Listed here are 10 T cell receptor beta chains from one sample, sequenced in a study of blood T cell repertoires in COVID-19. The method was immunoSEQ multiplex PCR; TCRdb's version includes in-frame clones alone and lacks a portion of them. The data contain around 250,000 clones, about 90% of them singletons. The specimen was peripheral blood. These TCRs come from a man in his fifties or sixties with acute or convalescent COVID-19.

This chain joins TRBV28 and TRBJ2-1; 8 bases match TRBD2. Germline V gene lookup returns CDR1 MDHEN and CDR2 SYDVKM. The CDR3 totals 14 residues. The V segment lost 7 bases and the J segment 5 bases; nucleotides outside the gene matches: 7. This CDR3 reads CASNPSGGNNEQFF. The CDR3 DNA reads TGTGCCAGCAACCCCTCGGGGGGGAACAATGAGCAGTTCTTC.

This chain joins TRBV27 and TRBJ1-2, with 9 positions matching TRBD1. The CDR3 has 14 amino acids. V shed 4 bases and J 8 bases; nucleotides not matched to a gene: 8. Looked up from germline, CDR1 is MNHEY and CDR2 is SMNVEV (reference sequence). The CDR3: CASSWDREARGYTF. The CDR3 nucleotides read TGTGCCAGCAGTTGGGACAGGGAAGCGCGGGGCTACACCTTC.

The chain carries TRBV6-5 and TRBJ1-2, with TRBD1 identical over 8 bases. Germline V gene lookup returns CDR1 MNHEY and CDR2 SVGAGI. The CDR3 is 14 amino acids. Trimming took 6 bases from V and 5 from J; bases not matched to a gene: 8. The CDR3 DNA is TGTGCCAGCAGCACGGACAGGGAGGGGTATGGCTACACCTTC. It is translated as CASSTDREGYGYTF.

The V call is TRBV15, the J call TRBJ2-1; 11 nucleotides agree with TRBD2. The CDR3 is 15 amino acids. Germline CDR1 is LNHNV and CDR2 is YYDKDF (reference sequence). Unmatched junction bases numbered 9, after V lost 6 bases and J lost 8 bases. CDR3 sequence: CATRVLAGEGDEQFF. The CDR3 DNA is TGTGCCACCAGAGTACTAGCGGGAGAGGGGGATGAGCAGTTCTTC.

This clone was found a few times. V is TRBV3-1 (or the pseudogene TRBV3-2) and J is TRBJ1-4; possible D gene TRBD1, 6 bases. The CDR3 extends over 15 amino acids. V lost 2 bases and J lost 5, with 12 bases in between. CDR1 and CDR2 (germline): LGHDT, YNNKEL (reference sequence). This CDR3 reads CASSQLRDKNEKLFF. CDR3 coding DNA: TGTGCCAGCAGCCAACTCCGGGACAAGAATGAAAAACTGTTTTTT.

V usage is TRBV12-5 and J usage is TRBJ1-1; 8 bases fit TRBD1. Germline CDR1 LGHNT, CDR2 FRNRAP. V trimming: 1 base; J trimming: 5 bases; junction bases outside the gene matches: 9. CDR3 size: 16 residues. The chain's CDR3 is CASGLGSGGSGTEAFF. The CDR3 nucleotides read TGTGCTAGTGGTTTGGGATCAGGGGGCTCAGGAACTGAAGCTTTCTTT. The full variable domain, in which reference TRBV12-5 and TRBJ1-1 provide the parts outside the CDR3, is DARVTQTPRHKVTEMGQEVTMRCQPILGHNTVFWYRQTMMQGLELLAYFRNRAPLDDSGMPKDRFSAEMPDATLATLKIQPSEPRDSAVYFCASGLGSGGSGTEAFFGQGTRLTVV.

The chain carries TRBV5-1 and TRBJ1-6; D possibly corresponds to TRBD1 (6 bases). The CDR3 is made up of 16 amino acids. The germline V and J ends were trimmed by 2 bases and 9 bases, with 18 bases remaining between them. The germline gives CDR1 SGHRS, CDR2 YFSETQ. The CDR3 bases are TGCGCCAGCAGCTTCGGACAGCCCGTGGAACTTTCACCCCTCCACTTT. Its translation is CASSFGQPVELSPLHF.

V is TRBV27 and J is TRBJ2-4, with D possibly matching TRBD2 (6 bases). CDR1 and CDR2 (germline): MNHEY, SMNVEV (reference sequence). The CDR3 is 16 residues long. V was cut by 6 bases and J by 0 bases, with 15 bases left in between. The CDR3 DNA follows: TGTGCCAGCAGCCCAGGCGAAGCGGGAGCCAAAAACATTCAGTACTTC. This gives the protein CASSPGEAGAKNIQYF.

V is TRBV28 and J is TRBJ1-5, with 9 bases matching TRBD1. CDR3 size: 15 residues. The germline CDR1 and CDR2 sequences are MDHEN and SYDVKM. The junction had 6 bases not matched to a gene; V was cut back by 6 bases and J by 3 bases. CDR3 in DNA: TGTGCCAGCAGCTACGACAGGGGGTACAATCAGCCCCAGCATTTT. Translation: CASSYDRGYNQPQHF.

The chain is built from TRBV5-1 and TRBJ2-5; 7 bases agree with TRBD1. The V gene's germline CDR1 is SGHRS and CDR2 YFSETQ. The length of the CDR3 is 14 residues. J was trimmed by 2 bases and V by 4 bases; bases with no gene match: 5. This CDR3 reads CASSPVGQQETQYF. As DNA, the CDR3 is TGCGCCAGCAGCCCTGTGGGACAGCAAGAGACCCAGTACTTC.